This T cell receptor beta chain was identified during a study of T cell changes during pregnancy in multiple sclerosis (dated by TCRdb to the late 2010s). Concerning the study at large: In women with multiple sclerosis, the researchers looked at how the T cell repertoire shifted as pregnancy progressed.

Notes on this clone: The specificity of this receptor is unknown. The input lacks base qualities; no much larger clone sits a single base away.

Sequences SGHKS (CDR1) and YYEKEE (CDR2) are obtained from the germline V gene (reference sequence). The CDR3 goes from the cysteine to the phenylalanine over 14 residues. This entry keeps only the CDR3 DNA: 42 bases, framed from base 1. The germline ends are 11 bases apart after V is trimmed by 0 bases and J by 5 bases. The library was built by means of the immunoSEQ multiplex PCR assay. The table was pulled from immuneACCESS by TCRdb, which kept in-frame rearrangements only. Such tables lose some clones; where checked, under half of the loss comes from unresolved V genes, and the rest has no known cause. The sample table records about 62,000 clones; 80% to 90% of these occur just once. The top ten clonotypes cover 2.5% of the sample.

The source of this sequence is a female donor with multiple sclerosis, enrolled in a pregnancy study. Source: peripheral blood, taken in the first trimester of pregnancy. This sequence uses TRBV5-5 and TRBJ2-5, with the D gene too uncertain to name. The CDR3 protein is CASSLGWPSETQYF. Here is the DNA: TGTGCCAGCAGCTTGGGTTGGCCTTCGGAGACCCAGTACTTC.